This T cell receptor (beta chain) was captured in a study of identical twins. There were only healthy Caucasians among the donors. As for this clonotype: Its target is unknown.

Study results and limitations: Excess twin sharing in beta out-of-frame sequences was weaker. It was cross-sectional statistical analysis, not following the same donors, that the conclusions relied on.

V was clipped by 3 bases and J by 5 bases; unmatched bases: 9. The CDR3 runs to 14 residues. Germline V lookup: CDR1 DFQATT, CDR2 SNEGSKA (reference sequence). With template switching, a universal primer site was added, and the cDNA carried unique molecular identifiers. One entry per CDR3 protein results from TCRdb running MiXCR on the 5' RACE reads. The repertoire holds around 370,000 distinct CDR3 sequences, approximately 8.8% seen once, with roughly 8.7% in the top ten. This chain connects TRBV20-1 to TRBJ2-5, with 7 bases fitting TRBD2. The sample consisted of naive T cells sorted from blood. The source of this sequence is a woman between 45 and 65 years old in good health. Here the CDR3 DNA reads TGCAGTGCTAGCGCCGCGGCGGGAGTGGAGACCCAGTACTTC. It codes for CSASAAAGVETQYF.